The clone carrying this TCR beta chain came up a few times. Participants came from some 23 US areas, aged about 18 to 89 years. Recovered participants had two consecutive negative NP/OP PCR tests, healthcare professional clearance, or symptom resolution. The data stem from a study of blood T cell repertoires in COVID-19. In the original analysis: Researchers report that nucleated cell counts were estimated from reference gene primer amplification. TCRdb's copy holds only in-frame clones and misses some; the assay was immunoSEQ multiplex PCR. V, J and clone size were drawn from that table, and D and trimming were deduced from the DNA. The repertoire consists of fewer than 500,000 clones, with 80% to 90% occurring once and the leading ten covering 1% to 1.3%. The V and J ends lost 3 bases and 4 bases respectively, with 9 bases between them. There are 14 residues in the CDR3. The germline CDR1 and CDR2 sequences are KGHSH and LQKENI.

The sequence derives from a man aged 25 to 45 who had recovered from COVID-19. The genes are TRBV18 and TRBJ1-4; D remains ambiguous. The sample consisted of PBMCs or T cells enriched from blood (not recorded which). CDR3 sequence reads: CASSPRQVNEKLFF. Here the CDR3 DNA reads TGTGCCAGCTCACCGAGGCAAGTTAATGAAAAACTGTTTTTT.